The 19 T cell receptor beta chains below were found in one sample sequenced in a study of CD4 T cells in relation to SARS-CoV-2 and coronaviruses. These TCRs are of unknown antigen specificity. Produced via immunoSEQ multiplex PCR; TCRdb's table is partial and in-frame only. The sample has approximately 31,000 clones; about four fifths are singletons. Sequencing was performed on memory CD4+ T cells from PBMCs, cultured in vitro. These receptors originate from an adult with COVID-19.

The rearrangement links TRBV6-2 or TRBV6-3 to TRBJ2-3; the D call may be TRBD1 or TRBD2 (5 bases each). The CDR3 length is 17 residues. Germline assignment: CDR1 MNHEY and CDR2 SVGEGT. V was trimmed by 3 bases and J by 2 bases, leaving 18 bases between them. The DNA of the CDR3 is TGTGCCAGCAGTTATGATGGGAAACAGGACTTCACAGATACGCAGTATTTT. This translates into CASSYDGKQDFTDTQYF.

The chain uses TRBV18 and TRBJ1-2; D is possibly TRBD1 (5 bases). Trimming took off 4 bases at V and 6 bases at J, with 18 bases between the two ends. CDR1 and CDR2 from the germline V gene are KGHSH and LQKENI. The CDR3 length is 15 residues. CDR3 in DNA: TGTGCCAGCTCACAGGCCGGGACCCCGGGAGATGGCTACACCTTC. This translates into CASSQAGTPGDGYTF. Together with reference TRBV18 and TRBJ1-2, the CDR3 gives the full variable domain: NAGVMQNPRHLVRRRGQEARLRCSPMKGHSHVYWYRQLPEEGLKFMVYLQKENIIDESGMPKERFSAEFPKEGPSILRIQQVVRGDSAAYFCASSQAGTPGDGYTFGSGTRLTVV.

This clone was counted between two and nine times. The chain has TRBV28 and TRBJ1-1; no clear D gene. V dropped 2 bases and J dropped 2 bases, with 9 bases sitting between them. The V gene's germline CDR1 is MDHEN and CDR2 SYDVKM. The CDR3 is 14 residues long. For the CDR3, the DNA is TGTGCCAGCAGTTTAATAGACCTAAACACTGAAGCTTTCTTT. This sequence encodes CASSLIDLNTEAFF.

CDR3 region: CASRGRAANSYNEQFF. The CDR3 DNA sequence: TGTGCCAGCAGGGGGCGGGCGGCAAACTCCTACAATGAGCAGTTCTTC. J is TRBJ2-1 and V is TRBV28; either TRBD1 or TRBD2 may supply D (5 bases each). The CDR3 contains 16 residues. CDR1 is MDHEN, CDR2 SYDVKM, per germline. V was shortened by 6 bases and J by 0 bases, with 15 bases between the two germline ends.

This clone came up a few times. The chain joins TRBV7-8 to TRBJ1-1; D remains unclear. V was cut by 2 bases and J by 1 base, with 8 bases left in between. Germline V lookup: CDR1 SGHVS, CDR2 FQNEAQ. This CDR3 comprises 14 residues. CDR3 sequence reads: CASSLYTTNTEAFF. DNA for the CDR3: TGTGCCAGCAGCTTATACACTACGAACACTGAAGCTTTCTTT.

This clone has only a few counts. This chain's CDR3 is CASSDRGQYEQYF. CDR3 nucleotides: TGTGCCAGCAGCGACAGGGGGCAGTACGAGCAGTACTTC. The J gene is TRBJ2-7, the V gene TRBV19; 10 nucleotides line up with TRBD1. Germline CDR1 reads LNHDA; CDR2 reads SQIVND (reference sequence). V lost 9 bases, J lost 4 bases, and 6 bases stayed unmatched. The CDR3 spans 13 residues.

The chain is built from TRBV5-4 and TRBJ2-2; D may be TRBD2 (5 bases). Germline assignment: CDR1 SGHNT and CDR2 YYREEE (reference sequence). V shed 4 bases and J shed 5 bases, with 15 bases lying between them. This CDR3 is 15 amino acids long. CDR3 residues: CASSQATGGTGELFF. The CDR3 DNA is TGTGCCAGCAGCCAGGCGACTGGAGGTACCGGGGAGCTGTTTTTT. The variable domain in full, with the rest retrieved from reference TRBV5-4 and TRBJ2-2, is ETGVTQSPTHLIKTRGQQVTLRCSSQSGHNTVSWYQQALGQGPQFIFQYYREEENGRGNFPPRFSGLQFPNYSSELNVNALELDDSALYLCASSQATGGTGELFFGEGSRLTVL.

The gene calls are TRBV5-4 and TRBJ2-7; 7 bases fit TRBD2. The germline CDR1 and CDR2 sequences are SGHNT and YYREEE (reference sequence). The CDR3 contains 14 residues. The trim removed 0 bases at V and 5 bases at J, leaving 5 bases unmatched. CDR3 sequence reads: CASSLGGGPHEQYF. CDR3 nucleotide sequence: TGTGCCAGCAGCTTGGGGGGAGGGCCCCACGAGCAGTACTTC.

V and J are TRBV29-1 and TRBJ2-1; 8 nucleotides agree with TRBD2. V was clipped by 7 bases and J by 2 bases; unmatched bases: 7. The CDR3 extends over 14 amino acids. CDR1 and CDR2 from the germline V gene are SQVTM and ANQGSEA. In nucleotides, the CDR3 is TGCAGCGCACTACAGCGGGGGACCTACAATGAGCAGTTCTTC. The encoded protein is CSALQRGTYNEQFF.

The chain has TRBV27 and TRBJ2-5; TRBD2 agrees at 12 bases. The trim removed 2 bases at V and 4 bases at J, leaving 2 bases unmatched. The CDR3 is made up of 15 amino acids. Germline V CDR1 and CDR2: MNHEY, SMNVEV (reference sequence). This CDR3 is CASSLLAGGAETQYF. CDR3 DNA: TGTGCCAGCAGTTTACTAGCGGGAGGGGCAGAGACCCAGTACTTC.

The chain recombines TRBV5-1 with TRBJ2-5; D call uncertain. V lost 6 bases, J lost 1 base, and 10 bases lay in between. The germline V gene has CDR1 SGHRS and CDR2 YFSETQ. The CDR3 runs 13 residues. In DNA form, the CDR3 reads TGCGCCAGCAAGTCCCAGACCCAAGAGACCCAGTACTTC. The encoded protein is CASKSQTQETQYF.

V and J are TRBV15 and TRBJ2-1; 11 bases align to TRBD2. The germline gives CDR1 LNHNV, CDR2 YYDKDF (reference sequence). This CDR3 is 20 amino acids long. V dropped 5 bases and J dropped 5; count of bases not matched to a gene: 20. The CDR3, as DNA: TGTGCCACCAGCCCCGTGGGCCTAATAACCGGGACTAGCGGTAACAATGAGCAGTTCTTC. Its protein is CATSPVGLITGTSGNNEQFF.

The CDR3 region has the DNA TGTGCCAGCAGCCAAGTGACCCGGAGCTCCTACAATGAGCAGTTCTTC. Translated: CASSQVTRSSYNEQFF. The chain links TRBV3-1 (or the pseudogene TRBV3-2) to TRBJ2-1, with no clear D. The germline V and J ends were trimmed by 1 base and 0 bases, with 10 bases remaining between them. This CDR3 has 16 residues. Germline CDR1 and CDR2: LGHDT and YNNKEL (reference sequence).

The chain employs TRBV27 and TRBJ2-5; D is uncertain. CDR1 is MNHEY and CDR2 is SMNVEV in the germline V gene (reference sequence). The CDR3 contains 13 residues. V lost 6 bases and J 2 bases, leaving 10 bases between the germline ends. CDR3 sequence: CASSRKVQETQYF. CDR3 DNA: TGTGCCAGCAGCCGGAAAGTACAAGAGACCCAGTACTTC.

The chain uses TRBV5-6 and TRBJ2-5, with TRBD2 matching 9 bases. The germline V gene encodes CDR1 SGHDT and CDR2 YYEEEE. This CDR3 has 15 residues. V shed 0 bases and J 4 bases; nucleotides not matched to a gene: 4. The CDR3: CASSLVAGGVETQYF. DNA for the CDR3: TGTGCCAGCAGCTTGGTGGCGGGAGGGGTAGAGACCCAGTACTTC.

The chain employs TRBV6-2 or TRBV6-3 and TRBJ2-2; D ambiguous. The V gene lost 5 bases and the J gene lost 2 bases, with 12 bases spanning the gap. This CDR3 is 15 amino acids long. CDR1 is MNHEY and CDR2 is SVGEGT in the germline V gene. CDR3 residues: CASSPARFNTGELFF. CDR3 DNA sequence: TGTGCCAGCAGTCCCGCTAGGTTCAACACCGGGGAGCTGTTTTTT.

CDR3 protein: CASSEEGTGAYEQYF. The CDR3, as DNA: TGTGCCAGCAGTGAAGAGGGGACAGGGGCCTACGAGCAGTACTTC. The chain uses TRBV6-1 and TRBJ2-7, with 10 positions matching TRBD1. The germline V gene encodes CDR1 MNHNS and CDR2 SASEGT. The CDR3 extends over 15 amino acids. V lost 1 base and J lost 2; bases outside the gene matches: 2.

This clone was picked up a small number of times. The chain links TRBV2 to TRBJ2-1; D remains ambiguous. CDR1 SNHLY and CDR2 FYNNEI come from the germline V gene. This CDR3 comprises 14 residues. With 1 base removed from V and 4 bases from J, the gap between germline ends came to 8 bases. The DNA of the CDR3 is TGTGCCAGCAGTGAAGGCCAGGTTTACAATGAGCAGTTCTTC. Protein product: CASSEGQVYNEQFF. The full variable domain, rest sourced from reference TRBV2 and TRBJ2-1, is EPEVTQTPSHQVTQMGQEVILRCVPISNHLYFYWYRQILGQKVEFLVSFYNNEISEKSEIFDDQFSVERPDGSNFTLKIRSTKLEDSAMYFCASSEGQVYNEQFFGPGTRLTVL.

The J gene is TRBJ1-2, the V gene TRBV7-2; D is uncertain. The CDR3 extends over 12 amino acids. Between the trimmed V and J ends, which lost 3 bases and 8 bases, there was a span of 10 bases. Germline CDR1 is SGHTA and CDR2 is FQGNSA. CDR3 sequence reads: CASSFLISGYTF. The CDR3 DNA is TGTGCCAGCAGCTTCTTGATAAGCGGCTACACCTTC.